The next 18 T cell receptor beta chains were all read from a single sample in a study of PD-1 blockade in classical Hodgkin lymphoma. Assay: immunoSEQ multiplex PCR; the TCRdb copy retains only in-frame clones and omits some. The sample yields about 44,000 clones, 60% to 75% seen once. Specified time point: cycle 4 day 1 (C4D1), after 6 weeks of nivolumab. Each of the patients experienced relapse following autologous stem cell transplantation, and their brentuximab vedotin exposure differed. The source material was peripheral blood mononuclear cells (PBMCs), sampled before the fourth cycle of nivolumab. The source of these receptors is a human donor with classical Hodgkin lymphoma.

The count of this clone is one. The chain combines TRBV25-1 with TRBJ2-1, with D uncertain. CDR1 is MGHDK, CDR2 SYGVNS, per germline. The CDR3 is 12 amino acids. Trimming pared 0 bases from V and 8 bases from J, leaving 5 bases between. DNA of the CDR3: TGTGCCAGCAGTGAATATAGCCATGAGCAGTTCTTC. This sequence encodes CASSEYSHEQFF.

The genes are TRBV29-1 and TRBJ2-1; 8 bases are a match to TRBD2. The germline V gene encodes CDR1 SQVTM and CDR2 ANQGSEA. V was clipped by 7 bases and J by 7 bases; unmatched bases: 9. This CDR3 is 13 amino acids long. The chain's CDR3 is CSACQPGGNEQFF. CDR3 sequence (DNA): TGCAGCGCCTGTCAGCCGGGGGGGAATGAGCAGTTCTTC.

V is TRBV5-1 and J is TRBJ2-7; tentative D call: TRBD2 (6 bases). The CDR3 is 13 residues long. V was clipped by 4 bases and J by 4 bases, with 12 bases between them. Germline V gives CDR1 SGHRS, CDR2 YFSETQ. The CDR3 region has the DNA TGCGCCAGCAGCCTGTTAGCGGAGTACGAGCAGTACTTC. Its translation: CASSLLAEYEQYF.

This chain connects TRBV4-3 to TRBJ2-3, with 9 positions matching TRBD1. Germline CDR1 LGHNA, CDR2 YSLEER. The V segment lost 1 base and the J segment 4 bases; nucleotides outside the gene matches: 9. CDR3 size: 17 residues. The CDR3 DNA sequence: TGCGCCAGCAGCCAAGCCTTGACAGGGGGGAGCGCAGATACGCAGTATTTT. It translates to CASSQALTGGSADTQYF.

This rearrangement joins TRBV7-9 to TRBJ1-2; 9 bases are a match to TRBD1. This CDR3 has 16 residues. V trimming: 2 bases; J trimming: 3 bases; junction bases outside the gene matches: 7. Per germline, CDR1 SEHNR and CDR2 FQNEAQ (reference sequence). The CDR3 region is CASSLSLDRGDYGYTF. The DNA of the CDR3 is TGTGCCAGCAGCTTATCTCTGGACAGGGGTGACTATGGCTACACCTTC.

The chain has TRBV10-3 and TRBJ2-7; a possible D gene is TRBD2 (5 bases). Germline V gene data show CDR1 as ENHRY and CDR2 as SYGVKD. The V end lost 4 bases, the J end lost 0 bases, and 7 bases lay between the germline ends. The CDR3 runs 13 residues. The CDR3 loop is CAISASGSYEQYF. DNA for the CDR3: TGTGCCATCAGTGCCAGCGGCTCCTACGAGCAGTACTTC.

The rearrangement uses TRBV6-8 and TRBJ2-1; 7 bases map to TRBD2. The CDR3 extends over 15 amino acids. From germline, CDR1 is MNHGY and CDR2 SAAAGT. V shed 6 bases and J 6 bases; nucleotides not matched to a gene: 11. The CDR3 bases are TGTGCCAGCAGGGGGGGGAGGCGCGGGAGCAATGAGCAGTTCTTC. This codes for CASRGGRRGSNEQFF.

The chain has TRBV4-1 and TRBJ1-6, with 7 bases matching TRBD1. V lost 3 bases and J lost 14; bases outside the gene matches: 16. CDR3 size: 16 residues. Germline V gene sequence: CDR1 MGHRA, CDR2 YSYEKL. CDR3 DNA: TGCGCCAGCAGCCATGCGGAGCTAGGACAGGCACGCTCCCTCCACTTT. Translating gives CASSHAELGQARSLHF.

The J gene is TRBJ1-4, the V gene TRBV2; unclear D gene. The CDR3 length is 13 residues. Trimming left V 4 bases short and J 6 bases short, with 9 bases between. Germline assignment: CDR1 SNHLY and CDR2 FYNNEI. The CDR3 DNA is TGTGCCAGCAGTGGAGGTCGGGATGAAAAACTGTTTTTT. Translating it yields CASSGGRDEKLFF.

The V gene is TRBV6-6, the J gene TRBJ1-1, with TRBD1 as a possible D gene (5 bases). The ends were cut back, 6 bases at V and 0 bases at J, with 14 bases in the middle. The germline CDR1 and CDR2 sequences are MNHNY and SVGAGI (reference sequence). The CDR3 spans 15 residues. CDR3 DNA sequence: TGTGCCAGCAGACTACTTGCGGGGCTGAACACTGAAGCTTTCTTT. This sequence encodes CASRLLAGLNTEAFF.

The chain couples TRBV5-4 to TRBJ2-5; 8 bases map to TRBD2. The V gene's germline CDR1 is SGHNT and CDR2 YYREEE (reference sequence). The CDR3 extends over 15 amino acids. Losses at the gene ends were 5 bases for V and 2 bases for J; bases not matched to a gene: 8. The CDR3 DNA follows: TGTGCCAGCAGAACGGGGGGGAACCAACAAGAGACCCAGTACTTC. The encoded protein is CASRTGGNQQETQYF.

This clone was observed once. The chain recombines TRBV7-7 with TRBJ2-5; the match to TRBD2 covers 8 bases. Germline V gene sequence: CDR1 SSHAT, CDR2 FNYEAQ (reference sequence). Trimming took 1 base from V and 2 from J; bases not matched to a gene: 6. This CDR3 has 16 residues. The CDR3 spells CASSLGSGRGQETQYF. The CDR3 DNA sequence: TGTGCCAGCAGCTTAGGAAGCGGGAGAGGGCAAGAGACCCAGTACTTC.

The chain carries TRBV5-4 and TRBJ1-6; D might be TRBD1 (6 bases). The germline V and J ends were trimmed by 4 bases and 1 base, with 9 bases remaining between them. The V gene's germline CDR1 is SGHNT and CDR2 YYREEE (reference sequence). The CDR3 loop spans 15 amino acids. This chain's CDR3 is CASSTDSSYNSPLHF. CDR3 in DNA: TGTGCCAGCAGCACGGACAGTTCCTATAATTCACCCCTCCACTTT.

The J gene is TRBJ2-3, the V gene TRBV4-3; TRBD2 matches 11 bases. The CDR3 loop spans 15 amino acids. V trimming: 4 bases; J trimming: 6 bases; junction bases outside the gene matches: 6. Germline-derived CDR1 and CDR2 are LGHNA and YSLEER. The CDR3 bases are TGCGCCAGCAGCCGCGGGACTAGCGGCGGGGATACGCAGTATTTT. This translates into CASSRGTSGGDTQYF.

This clone showed up just a few times. The chain couples TRBV2 to TRBJ1-5; no clear D. Per germline, CDR1 SNHLY and CDR2 FYNNEI. CDR3 size: 18 residues. V lost 1 base and J 1 base, leaving 17 bases between the germline ends. The CDR3 here is CASSEVGVISGSNQPQHF. The CDR3 nucleotides read TGTGCCAGCAGTGAAGTGGGCGTAATTTCAGGAAGCAATCAGCCCCAGCATTTT.

V is TRBV11-2 and J is TRBJ1-4; 8 nucleotides match TRBD1. Germline V gene lookup returns CDR1 SGHAT and CDR2 FQNNGV. The trim removed 3 bases at V and 8 bases at J, leaving 2 bases unmatched. This CDR3 comprises 13 residues. CDR3 in DNA: TGTGCCAGCAGCTTCAGGGGGCACGAAAAACTGTTTTTT. Translation: CASSFRGHEKLFF.

The chain links TRBV30 to TRBJ2-2, with D possibly TRBD2 on 6 matching bases. The CDR3 sequence is 16 residues long. Germline assignment: CDR1 GTSNPN and CDR2 SVGIG (reference sequence). V was shortened by 1 base and J by 5 bases, with 17 bases between the two germline ends. CDR3 loop: CAWSEGRGLETGELFF. The CDR3 bases are TGTGCCTGGAGTGAGGGTCGGGGACTGGAGACCGGGGAGCTGTTTTTT.

This sequence joins TRBV11-2 and TRBJ1-4; the D gene is possibly TRBD1 (5 bases). The CDR3 runs to 14 residues. From germline, CDR1 is SGHAT and CDR2 FQNNGV. V lost 6 bases and J lost 3, with 11 bases in between. This CDR3 reads CASRHLGPNEKLFF. The CDR3 nucleotides are TGTGCCAGCAGACACTTGGGGCCTAATGAAAAACTGTTTTTT. Variable domain in full (rest from reference TRBV11-2 and TRBJ1-4): EAGVAQSPRYKIIEKRQSVAFWCNPISGHATLYWYQQILGQGPKLLIQFQNNGVVDDSQLPKDRFSAERLKGVDSTLKIQPAKLEDSAVYLCASRHLGPNEKLFFGSGTQLSVL.